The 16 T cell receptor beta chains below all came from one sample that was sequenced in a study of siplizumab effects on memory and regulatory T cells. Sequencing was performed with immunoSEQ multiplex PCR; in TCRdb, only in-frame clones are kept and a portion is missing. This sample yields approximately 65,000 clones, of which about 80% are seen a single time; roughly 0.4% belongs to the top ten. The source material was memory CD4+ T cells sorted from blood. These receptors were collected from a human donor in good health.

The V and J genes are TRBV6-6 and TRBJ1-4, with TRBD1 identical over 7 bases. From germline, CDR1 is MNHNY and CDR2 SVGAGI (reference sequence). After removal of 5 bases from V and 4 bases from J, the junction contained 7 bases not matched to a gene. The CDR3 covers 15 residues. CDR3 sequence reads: CASSVRGHRNEKLFF. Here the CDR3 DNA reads TGTGCCAGCAGTGTGAGGGGGCATCGTAATGAAAAACTGTTTTTT.

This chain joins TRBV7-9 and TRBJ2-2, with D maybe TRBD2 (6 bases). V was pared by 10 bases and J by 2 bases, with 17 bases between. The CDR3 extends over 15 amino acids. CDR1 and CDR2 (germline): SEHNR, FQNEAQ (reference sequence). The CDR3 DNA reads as TGTGCCAACACCCCCGGGGGAATAAACACCGGGGAGCTGTTTTTT. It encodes CANTPGGINTGELFF.

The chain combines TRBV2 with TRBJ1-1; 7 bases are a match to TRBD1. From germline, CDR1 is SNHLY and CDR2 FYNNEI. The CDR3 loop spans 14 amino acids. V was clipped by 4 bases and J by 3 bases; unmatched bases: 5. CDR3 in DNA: TGTGCCAGCAGTGCACAGGGGAGGGACACTGAAGCTTTCTTT. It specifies CASSAQGRDTEAFF.

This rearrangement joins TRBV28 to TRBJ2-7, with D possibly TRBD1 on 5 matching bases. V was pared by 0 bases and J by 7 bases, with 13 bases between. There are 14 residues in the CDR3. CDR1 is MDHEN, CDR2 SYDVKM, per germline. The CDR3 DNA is TGTGCCAGCAGTTTATGGCAGGGCCCCCTTGAGCAGTACTTC. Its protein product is CASSLWQGPLEQYF.

The chain's CDR3 is CAWSRGGSYNEQFF. The CDR3 DNA is TGTGCCTGGAGTAGGGGGGGGTCCTACAATGAGCAGTTCTTC. The rearrangement uses TRBV30 and TRBJ2-1; D might be TRBD2 (7 bases). Germline V gives CDR1 GTSNPN, CDR2 SVGIG (reference sequence). Trimming pared 2 bases from V and 1 base from J, leaving 9 bases between. This CDR3 comprises 14 residues.

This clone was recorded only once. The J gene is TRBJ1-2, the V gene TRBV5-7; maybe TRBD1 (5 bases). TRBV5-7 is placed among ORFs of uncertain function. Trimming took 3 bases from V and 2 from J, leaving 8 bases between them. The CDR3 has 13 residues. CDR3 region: CASSWGGNYGYTF. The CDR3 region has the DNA TGTGCCAGCAGCTGGGGGGGGAACTATGGCTACACCTTC.

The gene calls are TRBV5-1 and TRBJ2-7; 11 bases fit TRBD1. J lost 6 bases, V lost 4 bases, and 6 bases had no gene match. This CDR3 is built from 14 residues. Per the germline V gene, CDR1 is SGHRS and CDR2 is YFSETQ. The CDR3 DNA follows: TGCGCCAGCAGCCAATCCGGACAGGGGGCCGAGCAGTACTTC. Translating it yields CASSQSGQGAEQYF. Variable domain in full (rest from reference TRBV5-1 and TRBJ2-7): KAGVTQTPRYLIKTRGQQVTLSCSPISGHRSVSWYQQTPGQGLQFLFEYFSETQRNKGNFPGRFSGRQFSNSRSEMNVSTLELGDSALYLCASSQSGQGAEQYFGPGTRLTVT.

This CDR3 is CASSEGLASEQYF. CDR3 in DNA: TGTGCCAGCAGCGAGGGACTAGCGAGCGAGCAGTACTTC. J is TRBJ2-7 and V is TRBV7-3, with TRBD2 matching 10 bases. Germline V gives CDR1 SGHTA, CDR2 FQGTGA. The V gene end was trimmed by 5 bases and the J gene end by 6 bases; junction bases not matched to a gene: 4. The CDR3 length is 13 residues. Together with reference TRBV7-3 and TRBJ2-7, the CDR3 gives the full variable domain: GAGVSQTPSNKVTEKGKYVELRCDPISGHTALYWYRQSLGQGPEFLIYFQGTGAADDSGLPNDRFFAVRPEGSVSTLKIQRTERGDSAVYLCASSEGLASEQYFGPGTRLTVT.

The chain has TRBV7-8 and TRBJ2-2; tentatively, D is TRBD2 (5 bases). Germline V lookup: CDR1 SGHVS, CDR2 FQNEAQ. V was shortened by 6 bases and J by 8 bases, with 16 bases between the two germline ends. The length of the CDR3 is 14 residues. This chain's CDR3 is CASSRKSGGGELFF. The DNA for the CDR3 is TGTGCCAGCAGTCGAAAAAGCGGCGGGGGGGAGCTGTTTTTT. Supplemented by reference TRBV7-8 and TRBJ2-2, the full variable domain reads GAGVSQSPRYKVAKRGQDVALRCDPISGHVSLFWYQQALGQGPEFLTYFQNEAQLDKSGLPSDRFFAERPEGSVSTLKIQRTQQEDSAVYLCASSRKSGGGELFFGEGSRLTVL.

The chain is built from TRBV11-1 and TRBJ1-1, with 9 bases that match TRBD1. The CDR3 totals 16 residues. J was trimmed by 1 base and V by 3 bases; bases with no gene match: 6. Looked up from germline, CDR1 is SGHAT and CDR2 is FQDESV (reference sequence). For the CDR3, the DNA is TGTGCCAGCAGCTTGACAGGGGGTACGTCGAACACTGAAGCTTTCTTT. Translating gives CASSLTGGTSNTEAFF.

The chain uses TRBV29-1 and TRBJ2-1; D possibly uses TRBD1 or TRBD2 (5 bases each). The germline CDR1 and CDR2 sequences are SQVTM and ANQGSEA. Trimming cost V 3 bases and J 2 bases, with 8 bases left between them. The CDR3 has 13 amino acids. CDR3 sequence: CSVDQGAYNEQFF. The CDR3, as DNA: TGCAGCGTTGACCAGGGAGCCTACAATGAGCAGTTCTTC.

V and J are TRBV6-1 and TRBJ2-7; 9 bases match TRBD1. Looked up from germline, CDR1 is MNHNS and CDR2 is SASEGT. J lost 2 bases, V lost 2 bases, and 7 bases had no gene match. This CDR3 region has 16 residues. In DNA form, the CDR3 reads TGTGCCAGCAGTGAAATCCCCGGGACAGGGACCTACGAGCAGTACTTC. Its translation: CASSEIPGTGTYEQYF.

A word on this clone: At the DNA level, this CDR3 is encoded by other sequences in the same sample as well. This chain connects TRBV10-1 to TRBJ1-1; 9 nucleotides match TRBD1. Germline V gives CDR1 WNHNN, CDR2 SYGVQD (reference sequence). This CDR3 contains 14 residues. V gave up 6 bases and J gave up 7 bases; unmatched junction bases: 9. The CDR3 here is CASSAAGQGDEAFF. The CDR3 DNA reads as TGCGCCAGCAGCGCTGCGGGACAGGGAGATGAAGCTTTCTTT.

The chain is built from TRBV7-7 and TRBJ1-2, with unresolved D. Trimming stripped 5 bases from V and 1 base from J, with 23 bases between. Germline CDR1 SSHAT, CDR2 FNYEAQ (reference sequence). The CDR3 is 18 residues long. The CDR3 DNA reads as TGTGCCAGCAGCGTAAGGTTCGCTCGGCCCGTGCTTAACTATGGCTACACCTTC. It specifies CASSVRFARPVLNYGYTF. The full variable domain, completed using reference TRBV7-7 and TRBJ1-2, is GAGVSQSPRYKVTKRGQDVTLRCDPISSHATLYWYQQALGQGPEFLTYFNYEAQPDKSGLPSDRFSAERPEGSISTLTIQRTEQRDSAMYRCASSVRFARPVLNYGYTFGSGTRLTVV.

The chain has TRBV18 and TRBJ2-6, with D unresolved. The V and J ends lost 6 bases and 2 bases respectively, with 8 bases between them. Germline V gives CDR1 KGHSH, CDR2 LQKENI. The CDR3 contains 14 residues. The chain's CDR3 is CASSPTTGANVLTF. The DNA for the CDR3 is TGTGCCAGCTCCCCCACAACTGGGGCCAACGTCCTGACTTTC.

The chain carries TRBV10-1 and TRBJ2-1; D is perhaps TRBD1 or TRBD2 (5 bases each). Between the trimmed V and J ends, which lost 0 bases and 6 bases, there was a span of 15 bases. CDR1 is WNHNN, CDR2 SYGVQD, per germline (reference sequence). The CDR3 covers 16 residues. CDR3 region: CASSESTGRRFNEQFF. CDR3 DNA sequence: TGCGCCAGCAGTGAGTCAACGGGGCGCAGATTCAATGAGCAGTTCTTC.